The next 17 T cell receptor beta chains were all read from a single sample in a study of blood T cells in healthy people across ages. Primed by a sample-barcoded 5' primer and a J-beta primer mix, a second PCR proceeded for about 7 to 12 cycles. TCRdb ran MiXCR on the 5' RACE reads and lists one entry per CDR3 protein. The sample lists hundreds of thousands of distinct CDR3 sequences, roughly 24% occurring once. The data also belong to a second study, concerning T cells of mothers and their children.

Sequencing was performed on blood. Receptor source: a boy aged 5 to 17 in good health.

This clonotype was seen a few times. The V call is TRBV7-2, the J call TRBJ2-1, with TRBD2 matching 9 bases. Unmatched junction bases numbered 9, after V lost 6 bases and J lost 6 bases. There are 15 residues in the CDR3. Germline V gives CDR1 SGHTA, CDR2 FQGNSA. CDR3 loop: CASRQSGGRPNEQFF. CDR3 coding DNA: TGTGCCAGCAGACAGAGCGGGGGGAGACCCAATGAGCAGTTCTTC.

This clonotype has only a few counts. This chain uses TRBV4-1 with TRBJ1-4; tentatively, D is TRBD1 (5 bases). The germline V gene encodes CDR1 MGHRA and CDR2 YSYEKL. Trimming removed 3 bases from V and 7 bases from J, with 12 bases in between. This CDR3 comprises 14 residues. CDR3 in amino acids: CASSQVRGSEKLFF. The CDR3 DNA follows: TGCGCCAGCAGCCAGGTTCGGGGGAGTGAAAAACTGTTTTTT.

The chain links TRBV9 to TRBJ1-1; no clear D gene. V gave up 2 bases and J gave up 3 bases, with 11 bases separating them. CDR1 and CDR2 (germline): SGDLS, YYNGEE. The CDR3 totals 14 residues. Written as DNA, the CDR3 is TGTGCCAGCAGCGTGAGGGAAGTCGACACTGAAGCTTTCTTT. It is translated as CASSVREVDTEAFF.

In its sample, this clonotype was seen a few times. The chain combines TRBV14 with TRBJ1-2; D perhaps matches TRBD1 (6 bases). The CDR3 length is 15 residues. V shed 4 bases and J shed 2 bases, with 14 bases lying between them. Germline V gene sequence: CDR1 SGHDN, CDR2 FVKESK. Here the CDR3 reads CASSLYPQGNYGYTF. The CDR3, as DNA: TGTGCCAGCAGCCTCTACCCCCAGGGGAACTATGGCTACACCTTC.

This clonotype was seen only a few times. The rearrangement uses TRBV5-1 and TRBJ1-1, with TRBD1 matching over 7 bases. The V segment lost 5 bases and the J segment 7 bases; nucleotides outside the gene matches: 8. Germline CDR1 and CDR2: SGHRS and YFSETQ. The CDR3 consists of 13 residues. CDR3 residues: CASRRPGGGEAFF. CDR3 bases: TGCGCCAGCAGGCGCCCAGGGGGGGGTGAAGCTTTCTTT. The entire variable domain, with the rest obtained from reference TRBV5-1 and TRBJ1-1, is as follows: KAGVTQTPRYLIKTRGQQVTLSCSPISGHRSVSWYQQTPGQGLQFLFEYFSETQRNKGNFPGRFSGRQFSNSRSEMNVSTLELGDSALYLCASRRPGGGEAFFGQGTRLTVV.

CDR3 in DNA: TGTGCCTGGAGTGCCCCCGGGACTAGCGCCAATGAGCAGTTCTTC. This gives the protein CAWSAPGTSANEQFF. The genes are TRBV30 and TRBJ2-5; 10 nucleotides line up with TRBD2. The J call could be wrong; TRBJ2-1 is a better fit for the DNA end. CDR1 and CDR2 (germline): GTSNPN, SVGIG (reference sequence). The CDR3 runs to 15 residues.

V is TRBV18 and J is TRBJ1-6; D ambiguous. V was clipped by 3 bases and J by 7 bases, with 13 bases between them. The CDR3 has 15 amino acids. Germline CDR1 is KGHSH and CDR2 is LQKENI. The CDR3 nucleotides are TGTGCCAGCTCACCCATTTTCCAGGACAATTCACCCCTCCACTTT. Its protein is CASSPIFQDNSPLHF.

This clonotype was recorded a few times. The chain recombines TRBV6-2 or TRBV6-3 with TRBJ2-3, with TRBD2 matching 10 bases. In germline, CDR1 is MNHEY, CDR2 SVGEGT. J lost 2 bases, V lost 4 bases, and 6 bases had no gene match. The CDR3 extends over 16 amino acids. As DNA, the CDR3 is TGTGCCAGCAGTTCACGGACTAGCGGTTACACAGATACGCAGTATTTT. This sequence encodes CASSSRTSGYTDTQYF.

This clonotype was picked up a small number of times. The V and J genes are TRBV29-1 and TRBJ1-1; 10 nucleotides agree with TRBD1. The J segment lost 4 bases and the V segment lost 7 bases, leaving 9 bases of the junction unmatched. CDR3 length: 14 amino acids. CDR1 is SQVTM, CDR2 ANQGSEA, per germline. The CDR3 bases are TGCAGCGCCCGGGACAGGGGTCTGGGCACTGAAGCTTTCTTT. Its protein product is CSARDRGLGTEAFF.

This clonotype has a handful of counts. The CDR3 ends on some other residue instead of the conserved phenylalanine or tryptophan, so this is likely a read error. CDR3 protein: CASSQTGIGIQETQYL. CDR3 in DNA: TGCGCCAGCAGCCAAACTGGAATCGGGATCCAAGAGACCCAGTACCTC. This chain links TRBV4-1 with TRBJ2-5; possible D gene TRBD2, 5 bases. V shed 2 bases and J shed 1 base, with 14 bases lying between them. This CDR3 spans 16 amino acids. Germline lookup yields CDR1 MGHRA and CDR2 YSYEKL.

The rearrangement links TRBV6-1 to TRBJ1-4, with 9 bases aligning to TRBD1. CDR1 is MNHNS, CDR2 SASEGT, per germline. The CDR3 sequence is 18 residues long. Trimming took 4 bases from V and 1 from J; bases not matched to a gene: 10. CDR3 nucleotide sequence: TGTGCCAGCAGTGCCGGGACAGGGAGTTCCCTAACTAATGAAAAACTGTTTTTT. Translated: CASSAGTGSSLTNEKLFF.

This clonotype turned up a few times. The rearrangement links TRBV11-2 to TRBJ2-1; a weak D match, TRBD1 (6 bases). Germline CDR1 is SGHAT and CDR2 is FQNNGV. Trimming took off 4 bases at V and 8 bases at J, with 12 bases between the two ends. The CDR3 has 13 residues. This CDR3 is CASSSGPGDEQFF. The CDR3 region has the DNA TGTGCCAGCAGCTCGGGACCAGGGGATGAGCAGTTCTTC.

This clonotype has a handful of counts. V is TRBV12-5 and J is TRBJ2-1, with D perhaps matching TRBD1 or TRBD2 (5 bases each). The V end was cut by 5 bases, the J end by 4 bases, with 15 bases between. Germline CDR1 LGHNT, CDR2 FRNRAP. This CDR3 is built from 15 residues. CDR3 in amino acids: CASGQPGRQYNEQFF. In DNA form, the CDR3 reads TGTGCTAGTGGTCAACCGGGACGCCAGTACAATGAGCAGTTCTTC. The full variable domain, in which reference TRBV12-5 and TRBJ2-1 provide the parts outside the CDR3, is DARVTQTPRHKVTEMGQEVTMRCQPILGHNTVFWYRQTMMQGLELLAYFRNRAPLDDSGMPKDRFSAEMPDATLATLKIQPSEPRDSAVYFCASGQPGRQYNEQFFGPGTRLTVL.

This clonotype was seen only a few times. The chain links TRBV27 to TRBJ2-2; no clear D. The CDR3 length is 12 residues. The germline V and J ends were trimmed by 3 bases and 6 bases, with 5 bases remaining between them. Per the germline V gene, CDR1 is MNHEY and CDR2 is SMNVEV (reference sequence). CDR3 sequence reads: CASSFGPGELFF. Here the CDR3 DNA reads TGTGCCAGCAGTTTCGGGCCCGGGGAGCTGTTTTTT.

This clonotype was detected only a few times. This sequence joins TRBV6-1 and TRBJ2-5, with TRBD2 identical over 10 bases. V was pared by 5 bases and J by 2 bases, with 5 bases of the junction left unmatched. CDR1 MNHNS and CDR2 SASEGT come from the germline V gene. The CDR3 contains 15 residues. The CDR3 nucleotides are TGTGCCAGCAGTCCCGGGACTAGCGCTCAAGAGACCCAGTACTTC. It is translated as CASSPGTSAQETQYF.

This chain joins TRBV11-1 and TRBJ1-1; D is unclear. V was trimmed by 3 bases and J by 3 bases, leaving 14 bases between them. The CDR3 loop spans 15 amino acids. The germline V gene encodes CDR1 SGHAT and CDR2 FQDESV (reference sequence). CDR3 DNA sequence: TGTGCCAGCAGCTTCGCCGGCGGTGGGTACACTGAAGCTTTCTTT. It translates to CASSFAGGGYTEAFF.

This rearrangement joins TRBV7-2 to TRBJ1-2; a weak D match, TRBD1 (5 bases). With 5 bases removed from V and 6 bases from J, the gap between germline ends came to 13 bases. Looked up from germline, CDR1 is SGHTA and CDR2 is FQGNSA. The CDR3 has 13 amino acids. The chain's CDR3 is CASSPRLGDGYTF. CDR3 nucleotide sequence: TGTGCCAGCAGCCCGAGGCTGGGGGATGGCTACACCTTC. Based on the CDR3 plus reference TRBV7-2 and TRBJ1-2, the full variable domain is GAGVSQSPSNKVTEKGKDVELRCDPISGHTALYWYRQSLGQGLEFLIYFQGNSAPDKSGLPSDRFSAERTGGSVSTLTIQRTQQEDSAVYLCASSPRLGDGYTFGSGTRLTVV.